This T cell receptor beta chain appears in the sequencing data of a study of read filtering for tumor transcriptome and immune sequencing. Every patient had bone marrow sampled while the disease was active. Molecular barcoded adaptors covering alpha/delta and beta/gamma chains were used on 400 ng RNA. MiXCR, applied by TCRdb to the reads, yields one record per CDR3 protein. The sample has tens of thousands of distinct CDR3 sequences; less than 20% are singletons. Germline V gives CDR1 MDHEN, CDR2 SYDVKM. V lost 5 bases and J 4 bases, leaving 14 bases between the germline ends. This CDR3 comprises 15 residues. This clonotype has at least ten counts.

Sample: a population of CD138-negative cells sorted from bone marrow. The receptor was derived from a donor over 35 with multiple myeloma. The chain employs TRBV28 and TRBJ2-2; possibly TRBD1 or TRBD2 for D (6 bases each). The CDR3 DNA sequence: TGTGCCAGCAGTCACCGGGGGCTGGGCACCGGGGAGCTGTTTTTT. Amino acid sequence: CASSHRGLGTGELFF.